This T cell receptor beta chain was profiled in a study of blood T cell repertoires in COVID-19. Study background: Sample material is recorded as cDNA or gDNA derived from T cells, B-cell-depleted T cells, or PBMCs.

As handled by the study authors: Reference gene primer amplification gave nucleated cell count estimates. Sequenced by immunoSEQ multiplex PCR; TCRdb stores in-frame clones only, minus some. D and trimming come from the DNA, and the V and J calls and clone size come from that table. In the table there are about 170,000 clones, about four fifths of which are singletons. Germline CDR1 is LNHDA and CDR2 is SQIVND (reference sequence). The CDR3 consists of 15 residues. The V and J ends lost 5 bases and 3 bases respectively, with 16 bases between them. This clonotype originated in a woman at least 80 years old with acute or convalescent COVID-19. This sequence joins TRBV19 and TRBJ1-1; D is ambiguous. The material sequenced was peripheral blood. CDR3 sequence: CASSPSGGSYTEAFF. As DNA, the CDR3 is TGTGCCAGTAGTCCCAGTGGAGGAAGTTACACTGAAGCTTTCTTT.